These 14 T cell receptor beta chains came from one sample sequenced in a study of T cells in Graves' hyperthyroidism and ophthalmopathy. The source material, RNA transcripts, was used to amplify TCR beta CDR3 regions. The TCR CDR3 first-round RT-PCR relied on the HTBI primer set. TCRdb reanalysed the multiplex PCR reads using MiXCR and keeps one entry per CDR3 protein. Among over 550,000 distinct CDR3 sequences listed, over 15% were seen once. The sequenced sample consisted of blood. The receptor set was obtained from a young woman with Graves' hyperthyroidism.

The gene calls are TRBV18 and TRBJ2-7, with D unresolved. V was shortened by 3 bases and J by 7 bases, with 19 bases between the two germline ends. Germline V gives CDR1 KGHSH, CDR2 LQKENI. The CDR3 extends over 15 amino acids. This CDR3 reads CASSPDGYRRSEQYF. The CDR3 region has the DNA TGTGCCAGCTCACCGGACGGATACCGTCGGAGTGAGCAGTACTTC.

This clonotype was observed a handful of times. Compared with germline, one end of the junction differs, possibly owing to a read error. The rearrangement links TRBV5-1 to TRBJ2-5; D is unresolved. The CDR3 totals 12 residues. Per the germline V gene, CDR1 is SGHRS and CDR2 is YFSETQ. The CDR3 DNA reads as TGCGCCAGCAGCTTGGGGGAAGAGGCCCAGTACTTC. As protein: CASSLGEEAQYF. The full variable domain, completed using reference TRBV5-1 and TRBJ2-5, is KAGVTQTPRYLIKTRGQQVTLSCSPISGHRSVSWYQQTPGQGLQFLFEYFSETQRNKGNFPGRFSGRQFSNSRSEMNVSTLELGDSALYLCASSLGEEAQYFGPGTRLLVL.

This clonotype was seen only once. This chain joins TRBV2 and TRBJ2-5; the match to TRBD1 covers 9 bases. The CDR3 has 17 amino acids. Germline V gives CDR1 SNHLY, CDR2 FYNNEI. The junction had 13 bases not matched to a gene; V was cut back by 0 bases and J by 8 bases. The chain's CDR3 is CASSEARVGTGLFTQYF. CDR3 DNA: TGTGCCAGCAGTGAAGCGCGAGTCGGGACAGGGCTATTCACCCAGTACTTC.

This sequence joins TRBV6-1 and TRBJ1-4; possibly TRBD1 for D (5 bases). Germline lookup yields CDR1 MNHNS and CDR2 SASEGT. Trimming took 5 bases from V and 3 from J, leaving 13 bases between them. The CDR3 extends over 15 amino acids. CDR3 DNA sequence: TGTGCCAGCAGTAAGACAGCCGCCTCTAATGAAAAACTGTTTTTT. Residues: CASSKTAASNEKLFF.

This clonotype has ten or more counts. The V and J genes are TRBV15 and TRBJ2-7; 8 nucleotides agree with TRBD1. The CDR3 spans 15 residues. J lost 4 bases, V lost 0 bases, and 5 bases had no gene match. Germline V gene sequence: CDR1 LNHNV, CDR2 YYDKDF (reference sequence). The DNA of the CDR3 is TGTGCCACCAGCAGAGAAAACAGGGGGGCGTACGAGCAGTACTTC. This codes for CATSRENRGAYEQYF. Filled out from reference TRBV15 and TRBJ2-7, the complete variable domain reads DAMVIQNPRYQVTQFGKPVTLSCSQTLNHNVMYWYQQKSSQAPKLLFHYYDKDFNNEADTPDNFQSRRPNTSFCFLDIRSPGLGDTAMYLCATSRENRGAYEQYFGPGTRLTVT.

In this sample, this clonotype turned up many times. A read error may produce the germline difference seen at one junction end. CDR3: CASSPGLAGSYEQYF. CDR3 DNA: TGCGCCAGCAGCCCGGGGCTAGCGGGGAGCTACGAGCAGTACTTC. The chain carries TRBV18 and TRBJ2-7, with 9 nucleotides matching TRBD2. The CDR3 runs to 15 residues. In germline, CDR1 is KGHSH, CDR2 LQKENI.

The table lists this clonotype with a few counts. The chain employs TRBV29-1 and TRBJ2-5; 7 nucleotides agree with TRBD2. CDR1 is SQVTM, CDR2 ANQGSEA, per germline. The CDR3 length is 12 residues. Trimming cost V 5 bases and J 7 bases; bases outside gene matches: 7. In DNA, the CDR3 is TGCAGCGTTCCTAGGACTAGGGGGACCCAGTACTTC. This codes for CSVPRTRGTQYF.

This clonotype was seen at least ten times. The CDR3 nucleotides read TGTGCCAGCAGTGTGAAAGGGGGCTACGAGCAGTACTTC. Residues: CASSVKGGYEQYF. V usage is TRBV2 and J usage is TRBJ2-7; D might be TRBD1 (6 bases). Germline CDR1 SNHLY, CDR2 FYNNEI. Trimming cost V 4 bases and J 3 bases, with 10 bases left between them. The CDR3 runs to 13 residues.

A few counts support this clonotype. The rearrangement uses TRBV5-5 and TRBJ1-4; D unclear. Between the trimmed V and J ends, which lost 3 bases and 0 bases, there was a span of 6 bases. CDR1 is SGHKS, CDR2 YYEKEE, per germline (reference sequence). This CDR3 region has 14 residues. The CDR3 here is CASSSGATNEKLFF. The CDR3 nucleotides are TGTGCCAGCAGCTCCGGAGCAACTAATGAAAAACTGTTTTTT.

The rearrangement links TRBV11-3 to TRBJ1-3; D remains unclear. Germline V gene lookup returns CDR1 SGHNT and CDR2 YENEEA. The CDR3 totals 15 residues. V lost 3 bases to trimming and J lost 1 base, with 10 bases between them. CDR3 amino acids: CASSFNSNSGNTIYF. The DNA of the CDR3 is TGTGCCAGCAGCTTTAACAGCAATTCTGGAAACACCATATATTTT.

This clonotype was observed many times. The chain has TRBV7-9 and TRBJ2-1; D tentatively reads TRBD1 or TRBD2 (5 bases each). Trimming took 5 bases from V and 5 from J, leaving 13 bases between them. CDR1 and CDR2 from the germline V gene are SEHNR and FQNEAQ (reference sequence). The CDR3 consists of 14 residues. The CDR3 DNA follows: TGTGCCAGCAGCAAGGGGACCAGCGACAATGAGCAGTTCTTC. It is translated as CASSKGTSDNEQFF. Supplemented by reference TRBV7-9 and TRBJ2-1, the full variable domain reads DTGVSQNPRHKITKRGQNVTFRCDPISEHNRLYWYRQTLGQGPEFLTYFQNEAQLEKSRLLSDRFSAERPKGSFSTLEIQRTEQGDSAMYLCASSKGTSDNEQFFGPGTRLTVL.

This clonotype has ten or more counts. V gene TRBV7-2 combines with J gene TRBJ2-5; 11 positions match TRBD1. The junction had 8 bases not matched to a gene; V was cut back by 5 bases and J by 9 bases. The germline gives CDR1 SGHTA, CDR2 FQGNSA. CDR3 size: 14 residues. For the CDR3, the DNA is TGTGCCAGCAGCCTAAGGACAGGGGGCCGGGCCCAGTACTTC. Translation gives CASSLRTGGRAQYF.

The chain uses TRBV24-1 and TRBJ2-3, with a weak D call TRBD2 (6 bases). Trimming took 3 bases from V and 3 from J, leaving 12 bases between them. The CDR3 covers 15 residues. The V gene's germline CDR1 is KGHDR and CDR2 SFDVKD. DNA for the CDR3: TGTGCCACCAGTGATCCGCGGGGCGGGACAGATACGCAGTATTTT. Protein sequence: CATSDPRGGTDTQYF.

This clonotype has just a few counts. The CDR3 nucleotides read TGCAGTGCTAGGCGGGCTAGCGGGGCCACAGATACGCAGTATTTT. Protein sequence: CSARRASGATDTQYF. The gene calls are TRBV20-1 and TRBJ2-3, with 9 bases that match TRBD2. The germline V gene has CDR1 DFQATT and CDR2 SNEGSKA (reference sequence). V gave up 3 bases and J gave up 2 bases; unmatched junction bases: 6. The CDR3 loop spans 15 amino acids.